This T cell receptor beta chain comes out of a study of graft-versus-host responses after intestinal transplantation. Concerning this clone: What it binds is unknown.

Germline assignment: CDR1 SNHLY and CDR2 FYNNEI. This CDR3 has 15 amino acids. V dropped 6 bases and J dropped 6; count of bases not matched to a gene: 9. Method: immunoSEQ multiplex PCR; TCRdb's copy keeps in-frame clones and lacks some. The sample has some 100,000 clones, roughly 87% seen once; the top ten hold over 0.75%. Sequencing used unstimulated CD4+ T cells sorted from spleen or lymph node cells, obtained before transplant. The source is a human donor who was the organ donor for an intestinal transplant. This sequence joins TRBV2 and TRBJ1-5; 9 bases are a match to TRBD1. DNA for the CDR3: TGTGCCAGCAGAGGACAGGGGAAGGGGACTCAGCCCCAGCATTTT. Its translation is CASRGQGKGTQPQHF. The full variable domain, its missing parts supplied by reference TRBV2 and TRBJ1-5, is EPEVTQTPSHQVTQMGQEVILRCVPISNHLYFYWYRQILGQKVEFLVSFYNNEISEKSEIFDDQFSVERPDGSNFTLKIRSTKLEDSAMYFCASRGQGKGTQPQHFGDGTRLSIL.